The clone carrying this TCR beta chain has more than one count but fewer than ten. The entry originates in a study of CD8 T cells in ankylosing spondylitis. Germline values: CDR1 SQVTM, CDR2 ANQGSEA. This CDR3 comprises 15 residues. The trim removed 5 bases at V and 5 bases at J, leaving 12 bases unmatched. TCRdb reprocessed the 5' RACE reads via MiXCR and lists one record per CDR3 protein. In the table there are 270,000 or so distinct CDR3 sequences, 18% of which are singletons. Material: blood, either unsorted or a sorted T cell fraction (not recorded which). This TCR came from a male donor with ankylosing spondylitis or in good health (not recorded which). V usage is TRBV29-1 and J usage is TRBJ2-7; 10 positions match TRBD1. The CDR3 nucleotides are TGCAGCGTTTCTCCGGCCGGGACAGGGGTAGACGAGCAGTACTTC. It specifies CSVSPAGTGVDEQYF.